The text below deals with one T cell receptor beta chain. The data belong to a study of cytomegalovirus exposure and HLA in healthy donors. Turning to the study itself: Membership in the Caucasian-associated ancestry cluster was found for about four fifths of roughly 360 genotyped donors.

Primers: 60 Vbeta forward and 13 Jbeta reverse. TCRdb keeps only in-frame clones here, not all; method: immunoSEQ multiplex PCR. The data hold some 180,000 clones, with around 80% observed a single time. This TCR was recovered from a woman younger than 45 in good health and CMV-seronegative. Sequenced: PBMCs.

CDR3 in DNA: TGCGCCAGCAGCCAAGATCTTGCGGGGGGGCCCGTAGAAGAGGAGTATTTT. Translation: CASSQDLAGGPVEEEYF. This chain connects TRBV4-3 to TRBJ2-3; 9 nucleotides match TRBD2. Germline V gene sequence: CDR1 LGHNA, CDR2 YSLEER. J lost 13 bases, V lost 0 bases, and 17 bases had no gene match. The CDR3 covers 17 residues.